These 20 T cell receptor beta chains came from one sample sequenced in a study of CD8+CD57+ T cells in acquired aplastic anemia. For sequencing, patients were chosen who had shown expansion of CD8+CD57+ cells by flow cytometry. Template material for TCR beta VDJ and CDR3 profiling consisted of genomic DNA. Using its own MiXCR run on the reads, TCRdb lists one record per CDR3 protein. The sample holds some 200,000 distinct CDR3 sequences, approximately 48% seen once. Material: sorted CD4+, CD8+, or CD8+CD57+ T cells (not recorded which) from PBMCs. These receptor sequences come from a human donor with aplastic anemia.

CDR3 in DNA: TGTGCCAGTAGGGGAGCGGGAGGTGACGAGCAGTACTTC. Amino acid sequence: CASRGAGGDEQYF. The V gene is TRBV19, the J gene TRBJ2-7; TRBD2 matches at 9 bases. V dropped 6 bases and J dropped 5; count of bases not matched to a gene: 5. Germline lookup yields CDR1 LNHDA and CDR2 SQIVND (reference sequence). The CDR3 runs to 13 residues.

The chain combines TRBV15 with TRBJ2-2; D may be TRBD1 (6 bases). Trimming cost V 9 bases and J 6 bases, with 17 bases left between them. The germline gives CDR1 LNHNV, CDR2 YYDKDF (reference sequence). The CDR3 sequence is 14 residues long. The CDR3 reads CATRGQGWAGELFF. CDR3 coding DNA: TGTGCCACAAGAGGGCAGGGGTGGGCCGGGGAGCTGTTTTTT.

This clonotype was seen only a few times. The DNA for the CDR3 is TGCAGCGTTGATCCCAGGGGGCAGATGAACACTGAAGCTTTCTTT. Translation: CSVDPRGQMNTEAFF. The chain combines TRBV29-1 with TRBJ1-1, with TRBD1 identical over 8 bases. The length of the CDR3 is 15 residues. Trimming took 3 bases from V and 0 from J; bases not matched to a gene: 6. CDR1 and CDR2 from the germline V gene are SQVTM and ANQGSEA.

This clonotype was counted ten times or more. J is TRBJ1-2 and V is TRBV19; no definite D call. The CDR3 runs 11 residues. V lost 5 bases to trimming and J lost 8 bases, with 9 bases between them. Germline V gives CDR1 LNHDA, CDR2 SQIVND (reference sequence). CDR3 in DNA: TGTGCCAGTAGTTTCCCGACGGGCTACACCTTC. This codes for CASSFPTGYTF.

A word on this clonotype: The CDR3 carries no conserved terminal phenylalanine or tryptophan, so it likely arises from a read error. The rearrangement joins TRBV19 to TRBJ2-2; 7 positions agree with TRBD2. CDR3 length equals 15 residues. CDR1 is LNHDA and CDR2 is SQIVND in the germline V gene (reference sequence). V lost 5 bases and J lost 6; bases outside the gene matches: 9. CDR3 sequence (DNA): TGTGCCAGTAGTTGGGGAGGGAATGACGCCGGGGAGCTGTTTCTT. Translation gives CASSWGGNDAGELFL.

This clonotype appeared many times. This CDR3 reads CASSPEARSGSFYEQYF. The CDR3 DNA sequence: TGCGCCAGCAGCCCCGAAGCCCGCAGCGGGAGTTTCTACGAGCAGTACTTC. The V call is TRBV4-1, the J call TRBJ2-7; 8 bases align to TRBD2. With V trimmed by 4 bases and J by 3 bases, 14 bases remained unmatched. The CDR3 contains 17 residues. Germline lookup yields CDR1 MGHRA and CDR2 YSYEKL.

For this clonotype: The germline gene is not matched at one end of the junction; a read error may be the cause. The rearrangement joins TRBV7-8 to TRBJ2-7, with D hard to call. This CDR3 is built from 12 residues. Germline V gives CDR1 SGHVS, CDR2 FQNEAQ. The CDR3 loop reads CAGSDRPREQYF. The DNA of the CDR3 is TGTGCCGGCAGTGACCGGCCTCGCGAGCAGTACTTC.

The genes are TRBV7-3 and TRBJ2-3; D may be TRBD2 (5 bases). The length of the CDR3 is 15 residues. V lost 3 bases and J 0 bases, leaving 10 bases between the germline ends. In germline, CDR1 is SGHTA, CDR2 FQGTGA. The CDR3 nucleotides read TGTGCCAGCAGCTTCCGGACTTCTAGCACAGATACGCAGTATTTT. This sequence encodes CASSFRTSSTDTQYF.

DNA of the CDR3: TGTGCCAGCAGAAAGGGACAGACGACAGGTACCCAGTACTTC. Residues: CASRKGQTTGTQYF. The genes are TRBV12-3 or TRBV12-4 and TRBJ2-5; 7 bases are shared with TRBD1. Trimming removed 6 bases from V and 8 bases from J; junction bases left unmatched: 12. CDR3 size: 14 residues.

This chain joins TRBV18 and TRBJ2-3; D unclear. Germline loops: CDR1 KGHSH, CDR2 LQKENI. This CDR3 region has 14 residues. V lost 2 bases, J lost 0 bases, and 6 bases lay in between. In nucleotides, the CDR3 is TGTGCCAGCTCACCAACTCTAAGCACAGATACGCAGTATTTT. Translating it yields CASSPTLSTDTQYF.

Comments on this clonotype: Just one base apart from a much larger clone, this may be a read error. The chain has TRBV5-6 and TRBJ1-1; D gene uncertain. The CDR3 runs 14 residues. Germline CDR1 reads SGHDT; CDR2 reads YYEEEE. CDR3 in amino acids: CVSSLSLFYTEAFF. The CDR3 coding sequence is TGTGTCAGCAGCTTATCACTTTTCTACACTGAAGCTTTCTTT.

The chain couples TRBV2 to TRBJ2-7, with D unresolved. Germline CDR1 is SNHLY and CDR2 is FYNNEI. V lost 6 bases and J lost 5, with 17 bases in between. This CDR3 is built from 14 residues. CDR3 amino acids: CASRAAFIGNEQYF. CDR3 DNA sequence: TGTGCCAGCAGGGCCGCCTTTATTGGGAACGAGCAGTACTTC.

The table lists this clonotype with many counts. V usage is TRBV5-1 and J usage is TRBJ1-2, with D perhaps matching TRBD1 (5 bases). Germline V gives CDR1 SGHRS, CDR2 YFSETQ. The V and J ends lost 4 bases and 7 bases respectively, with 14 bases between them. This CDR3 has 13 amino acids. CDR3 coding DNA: TGCGCCAGCAGCCCGGGGGGTCGAGGTGGCTACACCTTC. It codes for CASSPGGRGGYTF. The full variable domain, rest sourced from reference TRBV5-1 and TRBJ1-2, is KAGVTQTPRYLIKTRGQQVTLSCSPISGHRSVSWYQQTPGQGLQFLFEYFSETQRNKGNFPGRFSGRQFSNSRSEMNVSTLELGDSALYLCASSPGGRGGYTFGSGTRLTVV.

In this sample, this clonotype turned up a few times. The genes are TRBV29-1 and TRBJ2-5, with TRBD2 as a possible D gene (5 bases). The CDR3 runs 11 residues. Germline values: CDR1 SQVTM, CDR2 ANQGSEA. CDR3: CSASLGETQYF. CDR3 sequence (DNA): TGCAGTGCCTCACTAGGGGAGACCCAGTACTTC. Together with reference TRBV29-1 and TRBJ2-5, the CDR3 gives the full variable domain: SAVISQKPSRDICQRGTSLTIQCQVDSQVTMMFWYRQQPGQSLTLIATANQGSEATYESGFVIDKFPISRPNLTFSTLTVSNMSPEDSSIYLCSASLGETQYFGPGTRLLVL.

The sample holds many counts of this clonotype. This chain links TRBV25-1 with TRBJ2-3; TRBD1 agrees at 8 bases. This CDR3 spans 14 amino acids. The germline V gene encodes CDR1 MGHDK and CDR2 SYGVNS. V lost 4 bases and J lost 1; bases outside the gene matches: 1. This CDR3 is CASSAGGGTDTQYF. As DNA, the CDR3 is TGTGCCAGCAGTGCAGGGGGCGGCACAGATACGCAGTATTTT.

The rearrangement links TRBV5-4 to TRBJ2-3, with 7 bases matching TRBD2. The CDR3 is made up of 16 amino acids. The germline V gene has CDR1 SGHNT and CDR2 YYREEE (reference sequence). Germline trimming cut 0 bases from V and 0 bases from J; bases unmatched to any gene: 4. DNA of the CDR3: TGTGCCAGCAGCTTGGCCGGTAGCGGGAGCACAGATACGCAGTATTTT. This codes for CASSLAGSGSTDTQYF. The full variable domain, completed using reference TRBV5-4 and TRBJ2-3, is ETGVTQSPTHLIKTRGQQVTLRCSSQSGHNTVSWYQQALGQGPQFIFQYYREEENGRGNFPPRFSGLQFPNYSSELNVNALELDDSALYLCASSLAGSGSTDTQYFGPGTRLTVL.

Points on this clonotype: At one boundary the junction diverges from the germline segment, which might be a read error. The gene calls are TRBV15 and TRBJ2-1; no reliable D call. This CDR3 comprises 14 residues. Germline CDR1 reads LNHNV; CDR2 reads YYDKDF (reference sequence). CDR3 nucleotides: TGTGCCACCAGCAGACCCCCCCCGTCGGCGAGACCCCACTTC. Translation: CATSRPPPSARPHF.

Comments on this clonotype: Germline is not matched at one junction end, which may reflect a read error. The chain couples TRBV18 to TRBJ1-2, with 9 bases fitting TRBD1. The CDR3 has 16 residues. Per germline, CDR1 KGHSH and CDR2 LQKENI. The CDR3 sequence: CASSPESGTGSYSYTF. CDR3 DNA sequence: TGTGCCAGCTCACCGGAAAGTGGGACAGGGAGCTATAGCTACACCTTC.

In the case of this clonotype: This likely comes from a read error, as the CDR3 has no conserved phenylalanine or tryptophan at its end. CDR3 in amino acids: CSVRRGDYRGNYGYTY. The DNA for the CDR3 is TGCAGCGTCCGGAGAGGGGATTACCGGGGGAACTATGGCTACACCTAC. V is TRBV29-1 and J is TRBJ1-2, with D tentatively TRBD1 (5 bases). Germline V gives CDR1 SQVTM, CDR2 ANQGSEA. The CDR3 is 16 residues long. Deletions cut 6 bases from V and 2 bases from J, with 22 bases between.

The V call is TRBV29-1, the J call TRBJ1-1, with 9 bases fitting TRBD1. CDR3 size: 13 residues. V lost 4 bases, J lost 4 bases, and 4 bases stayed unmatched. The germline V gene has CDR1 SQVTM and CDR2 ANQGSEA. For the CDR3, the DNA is TGCAGCGTTGTTGGGACAGGGTTCACTGAAGCTTTCTTT. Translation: CSVVGTGFTEAFF. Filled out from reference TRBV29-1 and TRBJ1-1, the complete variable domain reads SAVISQKPSRDICQRGTSLTIQCQVDSQVTMMFWYRQQPGQSLTLIATANQGSEATYESGFVIDKFPISRPNLTFSTLTVSNMSPEDSSIYLCSVVGTGFTEAFFGQGTRLTVV.